The rows below give T cell receptor beta chains drawn from one sample of a study of T cells in Graves' hyperthyroidism and ophthalmopathy. TCRdb redid the calling of the multiplex PCR reads with MiXCR, one entry per CDR3 protein. The sample contains a few hundred thousand distinct CDR3 sequences, around 18% of which appear only once. The sample consisted of blood. The receptors here all came from a woman aged 40 to 50 with Graves' ophthalmopathy. Both conserved end residues are part of each CDR3. The order of the fields is J gene, D gene, V gene, CDR3 protein. A D gene is named only where the DNA matches it firmly.

TRBJ1-5,TRBD1,TRBV6-5,CASSQDRVQPQHF
TRBJ1-1,TRBD1,TRBV11-1,CASSWTGGRNTEAFF
TRBJ1-2,NA,TRBV12-3/TRBV12-4,CASSTGPRGYTF
TRBJ2-2,TRBD2,TRBV7-8,CASSLARTSGNTGELFF
TRBJ1-5,NA,TRBV18,CASSPTGPLVKDNQPQHF
TRBJ2-7,TRBD2,TRBV2,CASKQAGTGGYEQYF
TRBJ1-1,NA,TRBV19,CASSPGRGGTEAFF
TRBJ2-7,NA,TRBV28,CASSLPFSYEQYF
TRBJ2-4,NA,TRBV6-1,CARGDQGLHPKNIQYF
TRBJ1-2,NA,TRBV28,CASSLPRKNGYTF
TRBJ2-7,NA,TRBV20-1,CSARDPSSWGEQYF
TRBJ1-1,NA,TRBV24-1,CATSGGGETEAFF
TRBJ1-2,NA,TRBV12-3/TRBV12-4,CASSLRGRWYGYTF
TRBJ2-2,NA,TRBV6-5,CASSFRGSHGELFF
TRBJ1-5,NA,TRBV6-2/TRBV6-3,CASSYGFGGNQPQHF
TRBJ2-2,TRBD2,TRBV5-1,CASSLPGGSANTGELFF
TRBJ1-1,NA,TRBV6-1,CASSSGGGLAEAFF
TRBJ2-7,NA,TRBV11-1,CASRQIQSSNYEQYF
TRBJ2-5,NA,TRBV20-1,CSALLGGRETQYF
TRBJ2-5,NA,TRBV4-3,CASSQGAGQSETQYF
TRBJ1-1,NA,TRBV6-5,CASSYSSGQTFSEAFF
TRBJ1-2,TRBD1,TRBV20-1,CSARVQGNGYTF
TRBJ1-2,NA,TRBV28,CASRGGVDYGYTF
TRBJ2-7,NA,TRBV27,CASGYTGIYEQYF
TRBJ1-1,NA,TRBV5-1,CASSLTNSNTEAFF
TRBJ1-2,NA,TRBV5-6,CASSPVPGTYGYTF
TRBJ2-7,NA,TRBV30,CAWSVRSYEQYF
TRBJ2-7,NA,TRBV2,CAKQPSSSIGSEQYF
TRBJ2-2,TRBD2,TRBV12-3/TRBV12-4,CASNPSGSGGELFF
TRBJ1-1,TRBD1,TRBV28,CASSSHRGSVNTEAFF
TRBJ2-2,NA,TRBV6-2/TRBV6-3,CASSYGTANTGELFF
TRBJ1-5,NA,TRBV6-2/TRBV6-3,CASSPRVFRNQPQHF
TRBJ2-2,NA,TRBV28,CASSLPGRDTGELFF
TRBJ1-1,NA,TRBV4-1,CASSQVGDGSRAFF
TRBJ2-7,NA,TRBV28,CASSLWSSSYEQYF
TRBJ1-1,TRBD1,TRBV12-3/TRBV12-4,CVSSLETGANTEAFF
TRBJ2-7,TRBD1,TRBV6-1,CASEGRQGRSYEQYF
TRBJ2-2,TRBD1,TRBV24-1,CATSDALQGATGELFF
TRBJ1-5,TRBD1,TRBV6-1,CASSDRTGNQPQHF
TRBJ2-6,NA,TRBV18,CASSPSMGLGANVLTF
TRBJ1-5,NA,TRBV15,CATSRGHSGSSNQPQHF
TRBJ2-7,NA,TRBV9,CASSVGGWGAEQYF
TRBJ1-3,NA,TRBV11-2,CASSFGWYSLNSGNTIYF
TRBJ2-3,NA,TRBV18,CASSSRVGATDTQYF
TRBJ2-7,NA,TRBV10-3,CAISELGTLYEQYF
TRBJ2-7,NA,TRBV30,CAWNEGRSSYEQYF
TRBJ2-7,NA,TRBV7-9,CASSLSGREYEQYF
TRBJ2-7,NA,TRBV20-1,CSASRDARGEQYF
TRBJ2-5,TRBD2,TRBV13,CASSVGDLAGGQETQYF
TRBJ2-5,NA,TRBV29-1,CSVDLAGVTETQYF
TRBJ1-6,NA,TRBV30,CAWSVFPTIGRLNSPLHF
TRBJ1-2,TRBD1,TRBV6-1,CASSELGQGYGYTF
TRBJ1-6,NA,TRBV11-2,CASSFGDKSSPLHF